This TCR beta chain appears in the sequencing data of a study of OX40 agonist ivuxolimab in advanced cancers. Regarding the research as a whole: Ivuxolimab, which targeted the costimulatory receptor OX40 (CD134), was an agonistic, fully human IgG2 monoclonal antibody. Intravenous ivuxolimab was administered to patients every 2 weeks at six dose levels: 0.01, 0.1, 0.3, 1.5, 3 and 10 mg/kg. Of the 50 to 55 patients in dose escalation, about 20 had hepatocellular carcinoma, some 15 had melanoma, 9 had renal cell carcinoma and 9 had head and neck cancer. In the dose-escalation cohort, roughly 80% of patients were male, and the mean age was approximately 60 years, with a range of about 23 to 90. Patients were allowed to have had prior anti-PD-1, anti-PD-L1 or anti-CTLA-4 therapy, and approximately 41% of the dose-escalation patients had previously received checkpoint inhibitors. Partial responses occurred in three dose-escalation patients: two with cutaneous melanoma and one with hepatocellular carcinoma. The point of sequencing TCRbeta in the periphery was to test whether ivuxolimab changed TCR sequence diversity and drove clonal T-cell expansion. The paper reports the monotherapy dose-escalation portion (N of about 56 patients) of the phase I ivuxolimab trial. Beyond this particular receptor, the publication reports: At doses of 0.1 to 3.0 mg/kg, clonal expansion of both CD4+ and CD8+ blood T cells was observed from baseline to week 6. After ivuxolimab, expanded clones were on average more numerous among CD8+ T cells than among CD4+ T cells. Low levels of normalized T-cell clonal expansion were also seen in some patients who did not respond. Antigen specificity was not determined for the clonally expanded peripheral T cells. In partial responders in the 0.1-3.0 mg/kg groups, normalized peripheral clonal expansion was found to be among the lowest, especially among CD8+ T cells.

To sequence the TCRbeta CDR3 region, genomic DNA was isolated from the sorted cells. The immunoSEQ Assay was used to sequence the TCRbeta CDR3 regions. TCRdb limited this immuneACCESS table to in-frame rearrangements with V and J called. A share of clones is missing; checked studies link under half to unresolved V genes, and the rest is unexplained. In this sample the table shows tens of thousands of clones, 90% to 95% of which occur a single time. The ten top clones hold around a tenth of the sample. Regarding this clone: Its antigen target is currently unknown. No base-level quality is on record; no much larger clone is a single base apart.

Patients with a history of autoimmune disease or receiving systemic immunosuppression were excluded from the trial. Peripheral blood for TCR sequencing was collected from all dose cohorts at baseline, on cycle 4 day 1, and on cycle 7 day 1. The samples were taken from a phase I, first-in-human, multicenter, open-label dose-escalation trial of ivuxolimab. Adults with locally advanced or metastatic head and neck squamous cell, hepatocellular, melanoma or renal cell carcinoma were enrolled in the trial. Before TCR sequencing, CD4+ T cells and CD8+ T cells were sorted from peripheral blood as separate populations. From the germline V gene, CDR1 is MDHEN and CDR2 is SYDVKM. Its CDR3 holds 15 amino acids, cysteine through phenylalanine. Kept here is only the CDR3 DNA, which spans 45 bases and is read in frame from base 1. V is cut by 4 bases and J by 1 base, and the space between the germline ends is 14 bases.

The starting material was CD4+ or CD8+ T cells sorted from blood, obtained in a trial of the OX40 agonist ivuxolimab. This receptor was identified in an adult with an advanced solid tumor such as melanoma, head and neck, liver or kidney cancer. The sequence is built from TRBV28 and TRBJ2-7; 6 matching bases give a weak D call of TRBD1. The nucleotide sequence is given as TGTGCCAGCAGTTCACCGACTGACAGGTCCTACGAGCAGTACTTC. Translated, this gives CASSSPTDRSYEQYF. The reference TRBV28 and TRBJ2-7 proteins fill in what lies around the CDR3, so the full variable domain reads DVKVTQSSRYLVKRTGEKVFLECVQDMDHENMFWYRQDPGLGLRLIYFSYDVKMKEKGDIPEGYSVSREKKERFSLILESASTNQTSMYLCASSSPTDRSYEQYFGPGTRLTVT.